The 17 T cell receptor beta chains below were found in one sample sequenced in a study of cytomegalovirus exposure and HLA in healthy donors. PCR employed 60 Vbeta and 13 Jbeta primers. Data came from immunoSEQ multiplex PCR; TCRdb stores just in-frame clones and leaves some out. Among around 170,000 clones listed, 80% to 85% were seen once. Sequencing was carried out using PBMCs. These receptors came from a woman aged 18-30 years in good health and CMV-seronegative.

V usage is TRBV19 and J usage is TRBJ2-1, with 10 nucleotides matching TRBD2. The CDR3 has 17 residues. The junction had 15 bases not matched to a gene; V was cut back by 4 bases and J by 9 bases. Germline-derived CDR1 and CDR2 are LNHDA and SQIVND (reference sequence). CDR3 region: CASSTSPGSGGRGEQFF. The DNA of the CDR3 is TGTGCCAGTAGTACTAGCCCTGGTAGCGGGGGGCGGGGTGAGCAGTTCTTC. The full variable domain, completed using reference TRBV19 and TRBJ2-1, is DGGITQSPKYLFRKEGQNVTLSCEQNLNHDAMYWYRQDPGQGLRLIYYSQIVNDFQKGDIAEGYSVSREKKESFPLTVTSAQKNPTAFYLCASSTSPGSGGRGEQFFGPGTRLTVL.

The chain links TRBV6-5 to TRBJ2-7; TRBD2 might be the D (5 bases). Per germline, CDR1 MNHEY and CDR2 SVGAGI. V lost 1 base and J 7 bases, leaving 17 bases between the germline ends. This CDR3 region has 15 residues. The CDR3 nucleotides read TGTGCCAGCAGTTACTTCGGGATCAAAACCCTTGAGCAGTACTTC. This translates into CASSYFGIKTLEQYF.

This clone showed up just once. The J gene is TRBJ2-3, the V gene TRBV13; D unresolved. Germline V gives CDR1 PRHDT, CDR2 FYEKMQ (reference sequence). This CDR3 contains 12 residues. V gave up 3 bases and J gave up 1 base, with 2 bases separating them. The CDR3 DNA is TGTGCCAGCAGCTTCGGCACAGATACGCAGTATTTT. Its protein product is CASSFGTDTQYF.

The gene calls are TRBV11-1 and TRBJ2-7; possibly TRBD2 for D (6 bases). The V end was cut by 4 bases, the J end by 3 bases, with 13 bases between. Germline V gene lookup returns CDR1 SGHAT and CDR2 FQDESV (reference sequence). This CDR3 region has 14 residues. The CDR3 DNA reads TGTGCCAGCAGCTCGACTGACGGGGGCTACGAGCAGTACTTC. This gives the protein CASSSTDGGYEQYF.

The DNA for the CDR3 is TGTGCCAGCAGCCCGCCGGGCCTACACAGCGGCGAGCAGTACTTC. This codes for CASSPPGLHSGEQYF. V and J are TRBV6-5 and TRBJ2-7; a possible D gene is TRBD2 (5 bases). V lost 6 bases and J lost 6, with 21 bases in between. Germline CDR1 MNHEY, CDR2 SVGAGI. This CDR3 is 15 amino acids long.

The CDR3 loop is CASGQGQLTYEQYF. The DNA for the CDR3 is TGTGCCAGCGGGCAGGGACAGCTCACCTACGAGCAGTACTTC. The rearrangement joins TRBV2 to TRBJ2-7; TRBD1 agrees at 7 bases. The germline V gene has CDR1 SNHLY and CDR2 FYNNEI. With V trimmed by 8 bases and J by 2 bases, 9 bases remained unmatched. The CDR3 extends over 14 amino acids.

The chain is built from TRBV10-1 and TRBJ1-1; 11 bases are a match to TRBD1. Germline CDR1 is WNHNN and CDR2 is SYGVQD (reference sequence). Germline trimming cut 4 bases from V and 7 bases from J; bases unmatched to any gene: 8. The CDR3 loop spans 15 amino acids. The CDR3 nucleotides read TGCGCCAGCAGTGCCGGACAGGGGGCGGTTGGTGAAGCTTTCTTT. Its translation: CASSAGQGAVGEAFF.

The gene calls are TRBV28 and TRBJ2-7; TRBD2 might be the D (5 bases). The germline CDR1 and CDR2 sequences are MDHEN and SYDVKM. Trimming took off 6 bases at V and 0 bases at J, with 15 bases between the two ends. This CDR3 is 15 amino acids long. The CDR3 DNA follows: TGTGCCAGCAGAAATCGAAGGGAGAGCTCCTACGAGCAGTACTTC. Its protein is CASRNRRESSYEQYF.

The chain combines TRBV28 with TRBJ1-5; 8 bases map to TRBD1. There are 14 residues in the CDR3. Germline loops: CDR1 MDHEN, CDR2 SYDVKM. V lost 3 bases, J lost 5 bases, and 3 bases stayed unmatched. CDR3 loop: CASSFRQGYQPQHF. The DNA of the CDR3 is TGTGCCAGCAGTTTTCGACAGGGGTATCAGCCCCAGCATTTT.

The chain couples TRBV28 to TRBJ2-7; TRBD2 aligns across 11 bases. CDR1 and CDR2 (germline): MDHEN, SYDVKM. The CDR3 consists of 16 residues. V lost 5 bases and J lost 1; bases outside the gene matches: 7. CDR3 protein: CASSPGGLAGSYEQYF. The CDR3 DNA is TGTGCCAGCAGTCCCGGCGGACTAGCGGGTTCCTACGAGCAGTACTTC.

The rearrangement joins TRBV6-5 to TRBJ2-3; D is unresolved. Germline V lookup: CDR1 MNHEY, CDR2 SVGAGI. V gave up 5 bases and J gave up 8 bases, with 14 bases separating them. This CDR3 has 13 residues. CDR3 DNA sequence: TGTGCCAGCAGTGCTCCACACGAACCTACGCAGTATTTT. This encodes CASSAPHEPTQYF.

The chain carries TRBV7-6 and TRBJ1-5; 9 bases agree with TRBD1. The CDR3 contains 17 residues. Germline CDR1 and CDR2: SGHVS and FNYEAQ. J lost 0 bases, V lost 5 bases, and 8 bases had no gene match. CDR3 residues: CASSRTGGPNSNQPQHF. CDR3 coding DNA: TGTGCCAGCAGCCGTACAGGGGGCCCTAATAGCAATCAGCCCCAGCATTTT.

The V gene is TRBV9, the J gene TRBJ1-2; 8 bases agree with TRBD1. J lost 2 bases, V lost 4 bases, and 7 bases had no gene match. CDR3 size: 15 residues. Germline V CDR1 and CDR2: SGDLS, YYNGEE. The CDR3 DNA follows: TGTGCCAGCAGCCCGAGACAGGGGCCCAACTATGGCTACACCTTC. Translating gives CASSPRQGPNYGYTF.

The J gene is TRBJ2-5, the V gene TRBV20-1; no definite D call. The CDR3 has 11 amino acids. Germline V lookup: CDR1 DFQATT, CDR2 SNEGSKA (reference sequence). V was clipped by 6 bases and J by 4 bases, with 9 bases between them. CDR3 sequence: CSAPGGETQYF. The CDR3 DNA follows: TGCAGTGCGCCGGGTGGAGAGACCCAGTACTTC.

CDR3 residues: CASSRNYTDSYEQYF. CDR3 coding DNA: TGTGCCAGCAGCCGAAATTACACCGACAGCTACGAGCAGTACTTC. The gene calls are TRBV7-3 and TRBJ2-7; D perhaps matches TRBD1 (5 bases). With 5 bases removed from V and 3 bases from J, the gap between germline ends came to 17 bases. Per the germline V gene, CDR1 is SGHTA and CDR2 is FQGTGA. The CDR3 spans 15 residues.

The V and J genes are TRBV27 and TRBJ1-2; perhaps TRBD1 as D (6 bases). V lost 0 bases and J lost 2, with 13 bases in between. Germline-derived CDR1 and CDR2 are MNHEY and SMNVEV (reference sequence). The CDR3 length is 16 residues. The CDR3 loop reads CASSLSHGGDNYGYTF. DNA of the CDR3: TGTGCCAGCAGTTTATCGCATGGGGGCGACAACTATGGCTACACCTTC.

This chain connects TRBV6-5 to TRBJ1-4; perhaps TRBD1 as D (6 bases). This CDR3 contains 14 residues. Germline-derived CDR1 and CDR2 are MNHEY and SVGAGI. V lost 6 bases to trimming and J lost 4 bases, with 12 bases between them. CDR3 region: CASSKDSVNEKLFF. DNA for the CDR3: TGTGCCAGCAGCAAGGACAGCGTTAATGAAAAACTGTTTTTT.